Listed below are T cell receptor beta chains from one sample, sequenced in a study of cytomegalovirus exposure and HLA in healthy donors. Generated by immunoSEQ multiplex PCR, the TCRdb table keeps only in-frame clones and is missing some. The sample has more than 90,000 clones; less than 90% are singletons. The sequencing sample was made of PBMCs. The source of these receptors is a man between 18 and 29 years old in good health and CMV-seropositive. The conserved cysteine and the conserved F or W are not part of the CDR3 here.

>TRBV18
ASSPLHTQDYGYT
>TRBV18
ASSPSTAMNTEAF
>TRBV2
ASSAGGTDTQY
>TRBV2
ASISGTGNTEAF
>TRBV27
ASSPGTGGADTQY
>TRBV6-1
ASRDKWEELGYT
>TRBV6-6
ASRGGGVPPDTQY
>TRBV30
AQSPLSYEQY
>TRBV5-1
ASSLEETGDLEHTQY
>TRBV19
ASSTVWTGVQPQH
>TRBV6-5
ASSRTGNIGNTIY
>TRBV6-1
ASRGGESGANVLT
>TRBV10-2
ASRGAGNTGGNTIY
>TRBV29-1
SGFRLNTEAF
>TRBV4-1
ASSRQGMETTAF
>TRBV6-5
ASSYYSGELF
>TRBV2
ASSGAGQYNSPLH
>TRBV5-6
FTGQRNYGYT
>TRBV18
ASSRGTGALPQH
>TRBV18
ASSPGPFRGLAKNIQY
>TRBV5-4
ASSLGGSEQY
>TRBV5-1
ASSIVPGQGSEKLF
>TRBV4-2
ASSQDDSSNNSPLH
>TRBV30
AWRREVTGELF
>TRBV25-1
ASSESHPGIGYEQY